This T cell receptor (beta chain) comes out of a study of naive and memory T cell subsets. Study-wide results and caveats: In naive cells, over 85% of TCR sequences were seen only once.

Both TRBC1 and TRBC2 were covered by a beta constant-region primer of two equimolar oligonucleotides. TCRdb independently ran MiXCR on the UMI-ligation and nested PCR reads; one entry per CDR3 protein. The sample lists approximately 89,000 distinct CDR3 sequences, roughly 7% occurring once. As concerns this clonotype: Its antigen is not identified.

Trimming at V came to 7 bases and at J to 4 bases, leaving 3 bases not matched to a gene. Germline V lookup: CDR1 SQVTM, CDR2 ANQGSEA. The length of the CDR3 is 12 residues. CMV status came from CD4+ IFNgamma after overnight CMV lysate stimulation. This TCR was recovered from a human donor in good health. The sequenced sample consisted of central memory CD4+ T cells from blood. V usage is TRBV29-1 and J usage is TRBJ2-3; 9 bases are a match to TRBD1. For the CDR3, the DNA is TGCAGCGGCAGGGACAGGGCAGATACGCAGTATTTT. It codes for CSGRDRADTQYF.